These 2 T cell receptor beta chains originate from one sample sequenced in a study of cytomegalovirus exposure and HLA in healthy donors (dated by TCRdb to about 2017). The method behind the library was the immunoSEQ multiplex PCR assay. The multiplex PCR relied on a mix of 60 forward primers for TCR Vbeta segments and 13 reverse primers for TCR Jbeta segments. The table comes from immuneACCESS by way of TCRdb, which keeps in-frame sequences with V and J called. Part of the clones is missing from these tables; in studies checked, under half for an unresolved V gene and the rest for unknown reasons. The sample has 160,000 or so clones on record, around three quarters of them singletons. The ten biggest clones cover under 2.5% of the sample. The sample comprised PBMCs. These receptor sequences come from a man aged 45-60 years in good health and CMV-seropositive.

The sample holds one count of this clone. The CDR3 DNA reads as TGCGCCAGCAGCTTGGCGCAGAATTCCTACAATGAGCAGTTCTTC. Amino acid sequence: CASSLAQNSYNEQFF. The chain links TRBV5-1 to TRBJ2-1; no reliable D call. The ends were cut back, 0 bases at V and 1 base at J, with 8 bases in the middle. Per the germline V gene, CDR1 is SGHRS and CDR2 is YFSETQ. The CDR3 has 15 residues.

The chain links TRBV11-2 to TRBJ2-5; perhaps TRBD2 as D (7 bases). The germline V gene has CDR1 SGHAT and CDR2 FQNNGV. Trimming stripped 2 bases from V and 5 bases from J, with 15 bases between. The CDR3 sequence is 15 residues long. The CDR3 DNA follows: TGTGCCAGCAGCTTAAATGCGGGGGCAGGGGAGACCCAGTACTTC. Translated: CASSLNAGAGETQYF.